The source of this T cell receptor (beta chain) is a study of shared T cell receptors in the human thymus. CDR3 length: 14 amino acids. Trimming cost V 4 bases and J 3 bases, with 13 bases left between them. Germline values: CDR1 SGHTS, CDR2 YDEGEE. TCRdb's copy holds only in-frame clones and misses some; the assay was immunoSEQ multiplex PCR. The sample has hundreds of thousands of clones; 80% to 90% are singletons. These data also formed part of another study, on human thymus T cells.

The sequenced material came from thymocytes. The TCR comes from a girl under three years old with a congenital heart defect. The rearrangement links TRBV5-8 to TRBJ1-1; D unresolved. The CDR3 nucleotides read TGTGCCAGCAGCCATTTAAACCGGGACACTGAAGCTTTCTTT. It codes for CASSHLNRDTEAFF.